This T cell receptor (beta chain) was sequenced for a study of blood T cell repertoires in COVID-19. This table comes from immunoSEQ multiplex PCR, and its TCRdb copy is limited to in-frame clones, with some not included. Of about 110,000 clones listed, 80% to 90% are singletons. Germline V gene data show CDR1 as SGHDT and CDR2 as YYEEEE. This CDR3 has 13 residues. With 4 bases removed from V and 8 bases from J, the gap between germline ends came to 13 bases. The TCR sequence derives from a woman in her sixties or seventies with acute or convalescent COVID-19. The sample taken for sequencing was peripheral blood. The chain uses TRBV5-6 and TRBJ2-1; D gene uncertain. The CDR3 DNA follows: TGTGCCAGCAGCCCCACAGTGAAGGATGAGCAGTTCTTC. Protein: CASSPTVKDEQFF.